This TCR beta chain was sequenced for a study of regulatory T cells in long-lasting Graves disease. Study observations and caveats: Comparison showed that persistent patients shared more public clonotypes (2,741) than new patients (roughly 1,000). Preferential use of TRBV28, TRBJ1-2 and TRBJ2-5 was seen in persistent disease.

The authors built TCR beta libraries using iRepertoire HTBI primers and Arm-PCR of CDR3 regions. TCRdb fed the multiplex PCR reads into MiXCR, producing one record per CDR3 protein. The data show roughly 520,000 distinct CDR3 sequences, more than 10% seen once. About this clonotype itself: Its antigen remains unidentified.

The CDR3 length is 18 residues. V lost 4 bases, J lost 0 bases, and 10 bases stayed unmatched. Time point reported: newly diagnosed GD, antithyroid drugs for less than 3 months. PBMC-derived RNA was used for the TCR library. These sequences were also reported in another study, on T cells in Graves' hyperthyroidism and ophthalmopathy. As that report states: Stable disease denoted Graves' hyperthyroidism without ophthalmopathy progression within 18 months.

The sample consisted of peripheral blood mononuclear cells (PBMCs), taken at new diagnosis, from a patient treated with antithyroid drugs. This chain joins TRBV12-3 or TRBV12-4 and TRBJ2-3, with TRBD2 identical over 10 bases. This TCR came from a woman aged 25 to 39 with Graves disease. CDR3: CASSSDPTSGVSTDTQYF. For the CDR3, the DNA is TGTGCCAGCAGTTCAGATCCCACTAGCGGGGTGAGCACAGATACGCAGTATTTT.